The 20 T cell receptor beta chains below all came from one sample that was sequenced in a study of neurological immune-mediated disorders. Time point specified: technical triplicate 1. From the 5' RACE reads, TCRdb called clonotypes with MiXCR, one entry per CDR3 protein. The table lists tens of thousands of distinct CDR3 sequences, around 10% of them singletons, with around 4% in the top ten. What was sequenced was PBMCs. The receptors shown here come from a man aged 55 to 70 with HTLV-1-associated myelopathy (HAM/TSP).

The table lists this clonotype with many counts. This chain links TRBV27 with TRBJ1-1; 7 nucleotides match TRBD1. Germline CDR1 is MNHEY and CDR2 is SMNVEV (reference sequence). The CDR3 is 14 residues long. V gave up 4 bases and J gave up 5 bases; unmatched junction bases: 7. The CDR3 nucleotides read TGTGCCAGCAGTTCCAGGGGGGAGGGGACTGAAGCTTTCTTT. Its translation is CASSSRGEGTEAFF.

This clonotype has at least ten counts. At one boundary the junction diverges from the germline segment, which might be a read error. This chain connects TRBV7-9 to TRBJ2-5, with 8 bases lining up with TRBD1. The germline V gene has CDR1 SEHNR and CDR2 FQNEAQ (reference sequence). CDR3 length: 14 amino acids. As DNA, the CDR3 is TGTGCCAGCAGCGTAGGACAGGGAAGAGAGGCCCAGTACTTC. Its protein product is CASSVGQGREAQYF.

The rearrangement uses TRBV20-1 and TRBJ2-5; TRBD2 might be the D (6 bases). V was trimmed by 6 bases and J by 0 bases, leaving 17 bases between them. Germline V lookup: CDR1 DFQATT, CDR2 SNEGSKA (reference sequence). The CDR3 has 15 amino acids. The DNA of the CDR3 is TGCAGTGCCCTAACGGGAGACGGATACCAAGAGACCCAGTACTTC. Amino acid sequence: CSALTGDGYQETQYF.

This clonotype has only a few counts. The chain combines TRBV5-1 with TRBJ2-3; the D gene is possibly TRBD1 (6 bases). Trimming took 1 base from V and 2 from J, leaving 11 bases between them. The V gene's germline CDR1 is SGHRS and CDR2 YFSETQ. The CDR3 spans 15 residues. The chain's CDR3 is CASSLRQGFTDTQYF. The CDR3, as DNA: TGCGCCAGCAGCTTGCGGCAGGGGTTCACAGATACGCAGTATTTT.

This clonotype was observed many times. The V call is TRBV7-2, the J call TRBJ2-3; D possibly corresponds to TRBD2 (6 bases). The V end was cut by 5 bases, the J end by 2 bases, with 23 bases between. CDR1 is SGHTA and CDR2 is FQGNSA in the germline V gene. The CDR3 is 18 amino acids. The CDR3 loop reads CASSRTPLGGSYTDTQYF. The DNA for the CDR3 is TGTGCCAGCAGCCGTACCCCCCTAGGAGGGAGCTACACAGATACGCAGTATTTT.

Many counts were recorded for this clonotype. As DNA, the CDR3 is TGTGCCAGCTGGGACGGTACAAGCTACGAGCAGTACTTC. Encoded protein: CASWDGTSYEQYF. The rearrangement uses TRBV3-1 and TRBJ2-7; D is possibly TRBD1 or TRBD2 (5 bases each). This CDR3 is built from 13 residues. Between the trimmed V and J ends, which lost 8 bases and 3 bases, there was a span of 14 bases. Germline V lookup: CDR1 LGHDT, CDR2 YNNKEL (reference sequence).

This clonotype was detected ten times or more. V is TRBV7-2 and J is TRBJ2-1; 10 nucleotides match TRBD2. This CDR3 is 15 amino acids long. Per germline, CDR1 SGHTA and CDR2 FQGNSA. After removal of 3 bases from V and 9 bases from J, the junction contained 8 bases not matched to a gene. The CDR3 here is CASSLSGRALGEQFF. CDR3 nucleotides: TGTGCCAGCAGCTTGAGCGGGAGGGCCTTAGGTGAGCAGTTCTTC.

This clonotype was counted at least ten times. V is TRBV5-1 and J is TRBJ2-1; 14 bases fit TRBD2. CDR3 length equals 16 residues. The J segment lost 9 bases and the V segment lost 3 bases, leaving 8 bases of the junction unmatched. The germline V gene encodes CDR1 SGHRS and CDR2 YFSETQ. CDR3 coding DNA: TGCGCCAGCAGCTCCGGGACTAGCGGGAGTACAAGTGAGCAGTTCTTC. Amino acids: CASSSGTSGSTSEQFF.

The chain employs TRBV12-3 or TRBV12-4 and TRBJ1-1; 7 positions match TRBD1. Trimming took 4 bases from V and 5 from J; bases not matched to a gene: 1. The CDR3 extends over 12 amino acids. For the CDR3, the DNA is TGTGCCAGCAGTTCGACAGGGACTGAAGCTTTCTTT. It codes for CASSSTGTEAFF.

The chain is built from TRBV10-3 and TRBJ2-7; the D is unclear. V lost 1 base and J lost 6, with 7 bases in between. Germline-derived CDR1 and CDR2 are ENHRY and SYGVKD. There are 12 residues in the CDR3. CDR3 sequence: CAISELEREQYF. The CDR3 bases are TGTGCCATCAGTGAGTTGGAGCGCGAGCAGTACTTC.

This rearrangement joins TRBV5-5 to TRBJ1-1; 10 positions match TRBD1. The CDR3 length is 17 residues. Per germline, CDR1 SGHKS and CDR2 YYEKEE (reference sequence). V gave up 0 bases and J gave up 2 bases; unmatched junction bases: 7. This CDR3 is CASSLVGTGDLNTEAFF. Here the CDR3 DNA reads TGTGCCAGCAGCTTGGTAGGGACAGGGGACCTAAACACTGAAGCTTTCTTT.

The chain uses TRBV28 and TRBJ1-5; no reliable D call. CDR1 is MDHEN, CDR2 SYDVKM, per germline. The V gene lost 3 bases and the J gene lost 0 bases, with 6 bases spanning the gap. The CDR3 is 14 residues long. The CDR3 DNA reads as TGTGCCAGCAGTTTGAGGGTTAGCAATCAGCCCCAGCATTTT. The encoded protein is CASSLRVSNQPQHF.

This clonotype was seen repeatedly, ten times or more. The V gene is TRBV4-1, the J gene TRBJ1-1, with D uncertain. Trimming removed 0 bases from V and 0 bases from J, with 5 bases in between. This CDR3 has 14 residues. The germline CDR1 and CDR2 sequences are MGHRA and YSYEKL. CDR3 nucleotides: TGCGCCAGCAGCCAAGATCCAGTGAACACTGAAGCTTTCTTT. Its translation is CASSQDPVNTEAFF.

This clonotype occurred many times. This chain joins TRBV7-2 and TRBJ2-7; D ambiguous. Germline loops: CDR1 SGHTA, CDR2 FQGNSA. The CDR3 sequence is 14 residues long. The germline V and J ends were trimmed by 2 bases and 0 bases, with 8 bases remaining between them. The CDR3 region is CASSLLRSSYEQYF. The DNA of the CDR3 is TGTGCCAGCAGCTTATTGAGGAGCTCCTACGAGCAGTACTTC.

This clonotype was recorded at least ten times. Here the CDR3 reads CASRWEQGAYEQYF. The CDR3 bases are TGTGCCAGCAGATGGGAGCAGGGGGCCTACGAGCAGTACTTC. This chain joins TRBV5-5 and TRBJ2-7; 7 nucleotides match TRBD1. The CDR3 spans 14 residues. Germline assignment: CDR1 SGHKS and CDR2 YYEKEE (reference sequence). With 5 bases clipped from V and 2 bases from J, the junction kept 7 bases outside the gene matches.

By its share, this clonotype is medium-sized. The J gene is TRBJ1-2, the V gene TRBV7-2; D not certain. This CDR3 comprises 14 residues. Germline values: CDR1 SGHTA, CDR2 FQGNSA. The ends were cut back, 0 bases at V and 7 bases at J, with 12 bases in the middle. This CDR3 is CASSLASKVAGYTF. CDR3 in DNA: TGTGCCAGCAGCTTAGCTTCGAAGGTTGCTGGCTACACCTTC.

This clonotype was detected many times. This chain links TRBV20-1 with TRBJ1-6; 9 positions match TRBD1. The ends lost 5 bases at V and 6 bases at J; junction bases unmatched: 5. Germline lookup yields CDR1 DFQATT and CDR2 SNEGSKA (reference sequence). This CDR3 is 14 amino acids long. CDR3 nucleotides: TGCAGTGCTCAGGGACAGGGAATTAATTCACCCCTCCACTTT. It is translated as CSAQGQGINSPLHF.

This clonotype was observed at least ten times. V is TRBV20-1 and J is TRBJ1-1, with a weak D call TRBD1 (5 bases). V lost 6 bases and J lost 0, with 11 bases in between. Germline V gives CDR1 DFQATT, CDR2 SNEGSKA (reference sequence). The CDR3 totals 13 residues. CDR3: CSAPWGLNTEAFF. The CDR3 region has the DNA TGCAGTGCCCCTTGGGGGTTGAACACTGAAGCTTTCTTT.

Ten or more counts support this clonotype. The CDR3, as DNA: TGCAGTGCCCCTCGGACCGCCTCCTACAATGAGCAGTTCTTC. Residues: CSAPRTASYNEQFF. The chain carries TRBV20-1 and TRBJ2-1; D not resolved. The CDR3 contains 14 residues. Germline V gene lookup returns CDR1 DFQATT and CDR2 SNEGSKA (reference sequence). V lost 6 bases and J lost 0, with 12 bases in between.

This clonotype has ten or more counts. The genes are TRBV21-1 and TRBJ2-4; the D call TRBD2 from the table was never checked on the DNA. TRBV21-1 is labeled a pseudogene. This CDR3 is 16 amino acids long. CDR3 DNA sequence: TGTGCCAGCAGCAAAAAGTCGGCAGGGGAGGGAAACATTCAGTACTTC. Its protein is CASSKKSAGEGNIQYF.